The subject of this entry is one TCR beta chain. The data originate from a study of a mutant IDH1 vaccine in newly diagnosed glioma. Background on the study: Treatment recipients were approximately 60% male and roughly 38% female, and their mean age was around 40 years. Every participant had undergone radiotherapy, temozolomide, or both before, and most underwent both.

Trimming removed 5 bases from V and 4 bases from J, with 11 bases in between. Germline-derived CDR1 and CDR2 are SGHTA and FQGTGA. There are 13 residues in the CDR3. Time point noted: baseline, week 1 (first vaccination visit). The treatment was: pre-vaccination baseline after standard-of-care therapy. Donor tumors were new WHO grade 3 or 4 IDH1-mutant, ATRX-lost astrocytomas. Sequencing was performed with immunoSEQ multiplex PCR; in TCRdb, only in-frame clones are kept and a portion is missing. The table records under 75,000 clones, about 90% of them present only once. The sample was PBMCs, taken from a glioma patient treated with radiotherapy, temozolomide or both. The TCR originated in a man aged 45-65 years with glioma. J is TRBJ2-5 and V is TRBV7-3; D might be TRBD2 (5 bases). In nucleotides, the CDR3 is TGTGCCAGCAGCCCCGGGGATGTAGAGACCCAGTACTTC. Amino acids: CASSPGDVETQYF.